Following are 14 T cell receptor beta chains from one sample sequenced in a study of Graves' ophthalmopathy and Graves' hyperthyroidism. RNA served as the template for amplifying TCR beta CDR3 regions. First-round RT-PCR used HTBI primers; second-round multiplex PCR followed. MiXCR, applied by TCRdb to the multiplex PCR reads, yields one record per CDR3 protein. The table lists around 1.1 million distinct CDR3 sequences, about two fifths of them singletons. The sequenced sample was peripheral blood or thyroid tissue (not recorded which). These receptors all stem from an adult man with Graves' hyperthyroidism.

V usage is TRBV6-6 and J usage is TRBJ2-5; D gene unclear. The CDR3 has 16 amino acids. Trimming left V 0 bases short and J 0 bases short, with 11 bases between. Germline values: CDR1 MNHNY, CDR2 SVGAGI (reference sequence). The CDR3 loop reads CASSYSSRLYQETQYF. In nucleotides, the CDR3 is TGTGCCAGCAGTTACTCGAGTCGGCTGTACCAAGAGACCCAGTACTTC.

This clonotype was observed a handful of times. This sequence joins TRBV6-5 and TRBJ1-1; 9 bases match TRBD1. The CDR3 loop spans 13 amino acids. Losses at the gene ends were 10 bases for V and 5 bases for J; bases not matched to a gene: 8. Germline V gives CDR1 MNHEY, CDR2 SVGAGI. CDR3 loop: CAIQPGQGTEAFF. CDR3 DNA sequence: TGTGCCATACAACCGGGACAGGGTACTGAAGCTTTCTTT.

Only a few counts were recorded for this clonotype. A much larger clone lies a single base off, so this may be a read error. The gene calls are TRBV7-2 and TRBJ2-7; 7 bases line up with TRBD2. The germline V gene encodes CDR1 SGHTA and CDR2 FQGNSA. The trim removed 3 bases at V and 4 bases at J, leaving 15 bases unmatched. The CDR3 has 17 amino acids. The CDR3 loop reads CASSFFLLAGDGYEQYF. The CDR3 coding sequence is TGTGCCAGCAGCTTTTTTCTCCTGGCGGGAGATGGGTACGAGCAGTACTTC.

The rearrangement links TRBV10-3 to TRBJ2-2, with 10 positions matching TRBD2. Germline-derived CDR1 and CDR2 are ENHRY and SYGVKD. This CDR3 spans 16 amino acids. V lost 0 bases to trimming and J lost 9 bases; unmatched junction nucleotides: 7. The DNA of the CDR3 is TGTGCCATCAGTGAGTCGATAGCTAGCGGGAGCCGGGAGCTGTTTTTT. It is translated as CAISESIASGSRELFF.

The rearrangement links TRBV25-1 to TRBJ1-1; 9 bases align to TRBD1. The CDR3 is 16 residues long. Germline CDR1 is MGHDK and CDR2 is SYGVNS. With 2 bases clipped from V and 6 bases from J, the junction kept 10 bases outside the gene matches. CDR3 amino acids: CASSETGTGRPPEAFF. In DNA, the CDR3 is TGTGCCAGCAGTGAAACCGGGACAGGGCGGCCTCCTGAAGCTTTCTTT.

The J gene is TRBJ1-5, the V gene TRBV20-1, with 7 positions matching TRBD1. Germline assignment: CDR1 DFQATT and CDR2 SNEGSKA (reference sequence). The CDR3 contains 14 residues. V lost 0 bases to trimming and J lost 9 bases; unmatched junction nucleotides: 8. The CDR3 DNA sequence: TGCAGTGCTAGAGATAGGACAGGTGAACGGCCCCAGCATTTT. This codes for CSARDRTGERPQHF.

The rearrangement uses TRBV7-9 and TRBJ2-7; the D is unclear. The CDR3 has 12 residues. The V gene's germline CDR1 is SEHNR and CDR2 FQNEAQ (reference sequence). Trimming took 1 base from V and 5 from J, leaving 6 bases between them. DNA of the CDR3: TGTGCCAGCAGCTTAGGGTACAACGAGCAGTACTTC. It specifies CASSLGYNEQYF.

This clonotype was seen many times. In nucleotides, the CDR3 is TGTGCCATCAGTGAGTCCCTGATCCCCTACGAGCAGTACTTC. Residues: CAISESLIPYEQYF. The genes are TRBV10-3 and TRBJ2-7, with D uncertain. CDR1 ENHRY and CDR2 SYGVKD come from the germline V gene. Trimming took 0 bases from V and 2 from J, leaving 8 bases between them. The CDR3 contains 14 residues.

CDR3 protein: CATSRGAQFNRDLFYYEQYF. For the CDR3, the DNA is TGTGCCACCAGCAGAGGAGCACAATTCAACAGGGATCTCTTCTACTACGAGCAGTACTTC. This chain joins TRBV15 and TRBJ2-7, with a possible D match to TRBD1 (6 bases). This CDR3 has 20 residues. Germline CDR1 is LNHNV and CDR2 is YYDKDF (reference sequence). Trimming took off 1 base at V and 3 bases at J, with 28 bases between the two ends.

This clonotype was observed at least ten times. The chain carries TRBV5-1 and TRBJ2-7; tentative D call: TRBD2 (6 bases). CDR3 length equals 16 residues. V was clipped by 4 bases and J by 1 base, with 18 bases between them. Germline values: CDR1 SGHRS, CDR2 YFSETQ. The CDR3 DNA is TGCGCCAGCAGCCTGGCCGGAGGGGCCGGGTCCTACGAGCAGTACTTC. Residues: CASSLAGGAGSYEQYF.

This clonotype was detected ten times or more. The chain recombines TRBV20-1 with TRBJ1-4, with TRBD1 as a possible D gene (6 bases). The V gene's germline CDR1 is DFQATT and CDR2 SNEGSKA (reference sequence). The germline V and J ends were trimmed by 0 bases and 3 bases, with 11 bases remaining between them. The CDR3 extends over 15 amino acids. CDR3 loop: CSARDWTEANEKLFF. In nucleotides, the CDR3 is TGCAGTGCTAGAGATTGGACAGAGGCTAATGAAAAACTGTTTTTT.

This clonotype was seen a few times. A much bigger clone sits one base away, suggesting this may be a read error. The genes are TRBV7-9 and TRBJ1-2; D perhaps matches TRBD1 (5 bases). The germline V gene has CDR1 SEHNR and CDR2 FQNEAQ (reference sequence). This CDR3 region has 14 residues. CDR3 residues: CASSSWDRNYGHTF. The DNA of the CDR3 is TGTGCCAGCAGCTCATGGGACCGTAACTATGGCCACACCTTC. Full variable domain (rest looked up from reference TRBV7-9 and TRBJ1-2): DTGVSQNPRHKITKRGQNVTFRCDPISEHNRLYWYRQTLGQGPEFLTYFQNEAQLEKSRLLSDRFSAERPKGSFSTLEIQRTEQGDSAMYLCASSSWDRNYGHTFGSGTRLTVV.

On this clonotype: A much larger clone is a single base away; this may be a read error. The chain has TRBV7-6 and TRBJ1-1; TRBD1 aligns across 12 bases. The J segment lost 4 bases and the V segment lost 4 bases, leaving 7 bases of the junction unmatched. The CDR3 totals 16 residues. CDR1 and CDR2 (germline): SGHVS, FNYEAQ. CDR3 nucleotides: TGTGCCAGCAGCTGGGACAGGGGGCGTACGAGCACTGAAGCTTTCTTT. The encoded protein is CASSWDRGRTSTEAFF.

The gene calls are TRBV28 and TRBJ1-5, with D perhaps matching TRBD1 (5 bases). From germline, CDR1 is MDHEN and CDR2 SYDVKM. Trimming removed 6 bases at V and 4 bases at J, with 19 bases between. The CDR3 has 16 residues. CDR3 nucleotides: TGTGCCAGCAGAACTCTGACGGCAGGGCTAAATCAGCCCCAGCATTTT. Residues: CASRTLTAGLNQPQHF.